One T cell receptor beta chain is described in this entry. The data derive from a study of control samples from healthy donors and cancer patients. The protocol was immunoSEQ multiplex PCR, while the TCRdb copy is restricted to in-frame clones and leaves out a portion. Of 150,000 or so clones detected, more than 80% appear once; the ten largest clones hold approximately 7.2%. This CDR3 spans 14 amino acids. Germline CDR1 MNHNS, CDR2 SASEGT. V was clipped by 1 base and J by 4 bases, with 8 bases between them. V usage is TRBV6-1 and J usage is TRBJ1-5; D is uncertain. The sequenced material came from blood. This sequence was found in a man between 18 and 35 years old in good health. The CDR3 region is CASSEVPGNQPQHF. CDR3 nucleotides: TGTGCCAGCAGTGAAGTCCCGGGTAATCAGCCCCAGCATTTT.